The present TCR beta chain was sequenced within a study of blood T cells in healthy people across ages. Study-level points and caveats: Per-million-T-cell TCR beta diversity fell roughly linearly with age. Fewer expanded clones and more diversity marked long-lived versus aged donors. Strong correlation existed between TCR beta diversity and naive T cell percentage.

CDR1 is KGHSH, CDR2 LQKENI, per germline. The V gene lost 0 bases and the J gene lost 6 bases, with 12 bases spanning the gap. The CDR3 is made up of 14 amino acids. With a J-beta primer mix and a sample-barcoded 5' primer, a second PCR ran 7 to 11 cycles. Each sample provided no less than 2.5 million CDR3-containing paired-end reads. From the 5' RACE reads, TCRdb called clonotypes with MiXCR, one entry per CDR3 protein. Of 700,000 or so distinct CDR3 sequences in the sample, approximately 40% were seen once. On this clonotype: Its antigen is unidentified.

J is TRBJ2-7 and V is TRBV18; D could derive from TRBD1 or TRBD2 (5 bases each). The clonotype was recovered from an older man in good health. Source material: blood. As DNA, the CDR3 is TGTGCCAGCTCACCACCACTTCCAGGGAGCGAGCAGTACTTC. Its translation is CASSPPLPGSEQYF.